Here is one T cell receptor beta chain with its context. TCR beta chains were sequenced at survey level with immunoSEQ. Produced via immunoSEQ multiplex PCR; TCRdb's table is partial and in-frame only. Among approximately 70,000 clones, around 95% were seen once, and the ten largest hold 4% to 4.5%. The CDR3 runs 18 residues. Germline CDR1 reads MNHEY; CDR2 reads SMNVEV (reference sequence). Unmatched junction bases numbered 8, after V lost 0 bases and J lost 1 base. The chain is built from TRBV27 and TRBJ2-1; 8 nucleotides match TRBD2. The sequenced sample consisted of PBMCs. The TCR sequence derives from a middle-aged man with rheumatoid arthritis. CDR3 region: CASSLSASGYGSYNEQFF. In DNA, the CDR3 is TGTGCCAGCAGTTTATCCGCTAGCGGGTATGGGTCCTACAATGAGCAGTTCTTC.